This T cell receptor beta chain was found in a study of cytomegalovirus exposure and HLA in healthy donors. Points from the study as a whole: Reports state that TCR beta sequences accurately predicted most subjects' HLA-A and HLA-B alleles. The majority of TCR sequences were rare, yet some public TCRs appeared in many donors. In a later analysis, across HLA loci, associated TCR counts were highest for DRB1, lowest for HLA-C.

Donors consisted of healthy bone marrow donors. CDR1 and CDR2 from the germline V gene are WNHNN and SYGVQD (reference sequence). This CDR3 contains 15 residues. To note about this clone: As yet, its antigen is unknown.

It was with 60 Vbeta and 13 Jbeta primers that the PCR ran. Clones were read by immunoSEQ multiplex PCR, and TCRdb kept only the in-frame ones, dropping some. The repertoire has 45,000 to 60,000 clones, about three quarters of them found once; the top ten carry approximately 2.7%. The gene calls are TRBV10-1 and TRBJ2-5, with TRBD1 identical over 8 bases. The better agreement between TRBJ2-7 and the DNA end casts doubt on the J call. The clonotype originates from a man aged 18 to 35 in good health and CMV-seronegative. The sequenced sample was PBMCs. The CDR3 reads CASSPGQGGTYEQYF. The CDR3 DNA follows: TGCGCCAGCAGCCCCGGACAGGGCGGAACCTACGAGCAGTACTTC.